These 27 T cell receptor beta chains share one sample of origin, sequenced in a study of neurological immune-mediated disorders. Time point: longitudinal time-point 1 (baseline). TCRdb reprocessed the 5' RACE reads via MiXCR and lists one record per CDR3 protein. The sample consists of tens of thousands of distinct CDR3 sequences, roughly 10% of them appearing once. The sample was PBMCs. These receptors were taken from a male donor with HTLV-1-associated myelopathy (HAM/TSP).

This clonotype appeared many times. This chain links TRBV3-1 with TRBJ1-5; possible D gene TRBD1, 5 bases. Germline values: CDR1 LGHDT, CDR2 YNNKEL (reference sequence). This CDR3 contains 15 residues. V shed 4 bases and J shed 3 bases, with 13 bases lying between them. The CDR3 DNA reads TGTGCCAGCAGCCCATACGGGACGGACAATCAGCCCCAGCATTTT. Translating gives CASSPYGTDNQPQHF.

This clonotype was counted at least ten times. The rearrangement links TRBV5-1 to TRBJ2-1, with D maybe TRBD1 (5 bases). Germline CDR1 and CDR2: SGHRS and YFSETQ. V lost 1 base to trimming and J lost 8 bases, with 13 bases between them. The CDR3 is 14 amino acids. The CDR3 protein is CASSLYRRRDEQFF. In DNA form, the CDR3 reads TGCGCCAGCAGCTTGTACAGGCGGCGCGATGAGCAGTTCTTC. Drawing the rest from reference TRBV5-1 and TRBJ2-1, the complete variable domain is KAGVTQTPRYLIKTRGQQVTLSCSPISGHRSVSWYQQTPGQGLQFLFEYFSETQRNKGNFPGRFSGRQFSNSRSEMNVSTLELGDSALYLCASSLYRRRDEQFFGPGTRLTVL.

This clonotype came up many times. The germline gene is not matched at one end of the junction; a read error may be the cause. CDR3 sequence (DNA): TGTGCTAGCAGCTTAGGGGACATCGGGGTTGATACGCAGTATTTT. This translates into CASSLGDIGVDTQYF. The chain links TRBV7-7 to TRBJ2-3; weak D call: TRBD1 (6 bases). Germline V CDR1 and CDR2: SSHAT, FNYEAQ (reference sequence). CDR3 length: 15 amino acids. The complete variable domain, with remaining parts taken from reference TRBV7-7 and TRBJ2-3, reads GAGVSQSPRYKVTKRGQDVTLRCDPISSHATLYWYQQALGQGPEFLTYFNYEAQPDKSGLPSDRFSAERPEGSISTLTIQRTEQRDSAMYRCASSLGDIGVDTQYFGPGTRLTVL.

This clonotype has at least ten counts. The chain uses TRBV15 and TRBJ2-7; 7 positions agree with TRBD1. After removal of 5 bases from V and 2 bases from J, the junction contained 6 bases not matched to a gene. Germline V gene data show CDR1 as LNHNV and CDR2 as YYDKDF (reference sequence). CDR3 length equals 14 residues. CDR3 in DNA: TGTGCCACCAGCGGGGGACAGCCTCCCTACGAGCAGTACTTC. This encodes CATSGGQPPYEQYF.

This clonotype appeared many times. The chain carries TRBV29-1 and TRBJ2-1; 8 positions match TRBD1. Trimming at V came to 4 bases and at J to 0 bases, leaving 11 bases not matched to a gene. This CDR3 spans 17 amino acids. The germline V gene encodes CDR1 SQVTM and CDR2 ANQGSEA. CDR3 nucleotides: TGCAGCGTTGCCTCGACAGGGGCGCCTAGCTCCTACAATGAGCAGTTCTTC. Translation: CSVASTGAPSSYNEQFF.

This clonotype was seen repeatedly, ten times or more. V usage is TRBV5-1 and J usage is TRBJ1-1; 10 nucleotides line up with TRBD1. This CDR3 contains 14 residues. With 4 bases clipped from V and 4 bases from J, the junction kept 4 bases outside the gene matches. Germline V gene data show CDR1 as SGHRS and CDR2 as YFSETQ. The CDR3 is CASSAGQGLTEAFF. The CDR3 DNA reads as TGCGCCAGCAGCGCGGGACAGGGGCTCACTGAAGCTTTCTTT.

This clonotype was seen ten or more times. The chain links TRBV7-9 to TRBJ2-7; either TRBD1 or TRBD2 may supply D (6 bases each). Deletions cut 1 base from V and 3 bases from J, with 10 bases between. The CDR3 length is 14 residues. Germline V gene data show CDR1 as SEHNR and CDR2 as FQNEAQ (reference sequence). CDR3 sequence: CASSLGGGLYEQYF. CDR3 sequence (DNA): TGTGCCAGCAGCTTAGGAGGGGGGCTCTACGAGCAGTACTTC.

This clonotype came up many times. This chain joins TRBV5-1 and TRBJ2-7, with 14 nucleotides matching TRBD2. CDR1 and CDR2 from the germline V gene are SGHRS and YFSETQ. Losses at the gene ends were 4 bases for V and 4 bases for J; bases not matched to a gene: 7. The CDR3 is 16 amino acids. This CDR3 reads CASSVGTSGGAYEQYF. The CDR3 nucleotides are TGCGCCAGCAGCGTGGGGACTAGCGGGGGAGCTTACGAGCAGTACTTC.

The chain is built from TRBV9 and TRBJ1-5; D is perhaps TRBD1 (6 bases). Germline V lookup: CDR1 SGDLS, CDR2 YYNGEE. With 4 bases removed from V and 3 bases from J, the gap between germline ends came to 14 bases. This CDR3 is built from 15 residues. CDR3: CASSMSQGLNQPQHF. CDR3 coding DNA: TGTGCCAGCAGCATGTCACAGGGTCTCAATCAGCCCCAGCATTTT.

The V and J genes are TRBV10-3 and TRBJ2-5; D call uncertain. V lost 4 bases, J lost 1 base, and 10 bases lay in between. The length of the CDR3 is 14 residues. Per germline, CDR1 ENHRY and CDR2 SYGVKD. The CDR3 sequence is CAISGSRTQETQYF. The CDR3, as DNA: TGTGCCATCAGTGGTTCGAGGACCCAAGAGACCCAGTACTTC.

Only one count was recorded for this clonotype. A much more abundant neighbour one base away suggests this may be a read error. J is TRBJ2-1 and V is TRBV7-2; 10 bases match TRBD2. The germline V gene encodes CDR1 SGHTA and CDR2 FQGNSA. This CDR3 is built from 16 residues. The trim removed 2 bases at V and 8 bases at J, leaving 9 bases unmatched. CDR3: CASSLRLAGVRDEQFF. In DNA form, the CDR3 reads TGTGCCAGCAGCTTAAGGCTAGCGGGGGTAAGGGATGAGCAGTTCTTC.

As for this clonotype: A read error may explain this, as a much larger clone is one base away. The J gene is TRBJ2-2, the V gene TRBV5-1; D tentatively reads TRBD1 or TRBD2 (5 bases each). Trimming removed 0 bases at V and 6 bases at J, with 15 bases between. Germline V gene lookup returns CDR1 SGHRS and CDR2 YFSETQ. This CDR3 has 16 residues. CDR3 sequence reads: CASSLALRRGAGELFF. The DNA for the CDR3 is TGCGCCAGCAGCTTGGCCCTAAGACGGGGCGCCGGGGAGCTGTTTTTT.

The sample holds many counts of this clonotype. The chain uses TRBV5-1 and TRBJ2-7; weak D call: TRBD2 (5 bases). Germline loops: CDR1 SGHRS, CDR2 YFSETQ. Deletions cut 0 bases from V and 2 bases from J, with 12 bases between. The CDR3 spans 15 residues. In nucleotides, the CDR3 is TGCGCCAGCAGCTTGGGGTCGGCCGGGACCTACGAGCAGTACTTC. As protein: CASSLGSAGTYEQYF.

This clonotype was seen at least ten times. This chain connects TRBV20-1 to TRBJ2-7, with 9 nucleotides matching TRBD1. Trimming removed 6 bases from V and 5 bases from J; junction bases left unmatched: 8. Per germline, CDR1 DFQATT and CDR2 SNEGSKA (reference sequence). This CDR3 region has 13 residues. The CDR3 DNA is TGCAGTGCGCCGGGACAGGGATACAACGAGCAGTACTTC. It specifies CSAPGQGYNEQYF.

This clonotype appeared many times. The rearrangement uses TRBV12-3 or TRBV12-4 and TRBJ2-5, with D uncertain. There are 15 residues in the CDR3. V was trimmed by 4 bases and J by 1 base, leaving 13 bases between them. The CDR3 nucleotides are TGTGCCAGCAGTTCCACCCCTTTGTCCCAAGAGACCCAGTACTTC. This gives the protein CASSSTPLSQETQYF.

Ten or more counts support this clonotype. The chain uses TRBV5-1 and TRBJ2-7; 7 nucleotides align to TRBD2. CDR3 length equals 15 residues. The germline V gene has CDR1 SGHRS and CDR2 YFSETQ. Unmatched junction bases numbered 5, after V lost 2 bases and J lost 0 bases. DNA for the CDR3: TGCGCCAGCAGCTTTGGGGGGGGAGACTCCTACGAGCAGTACTTC. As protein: CASSFGGGDSYEQYF.

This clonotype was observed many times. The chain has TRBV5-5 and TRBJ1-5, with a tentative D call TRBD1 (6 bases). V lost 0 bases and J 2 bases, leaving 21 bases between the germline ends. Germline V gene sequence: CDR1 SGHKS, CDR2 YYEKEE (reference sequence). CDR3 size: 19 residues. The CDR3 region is CASSLVQGTMSFGNQPQHF. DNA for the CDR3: TGTGCCAGCAGCTTGGTCCAGGGGACAATGAGCTTTGGCAATCAGCCCCAGCATTTT.

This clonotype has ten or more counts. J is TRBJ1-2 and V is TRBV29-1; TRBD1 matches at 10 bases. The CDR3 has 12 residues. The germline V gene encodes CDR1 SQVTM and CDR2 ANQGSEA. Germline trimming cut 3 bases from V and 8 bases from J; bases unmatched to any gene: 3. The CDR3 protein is CSVEGQGTGYTF. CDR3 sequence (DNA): TGCAGCGTTGAGGGACAGGGGACGGGCTACACCTTC.

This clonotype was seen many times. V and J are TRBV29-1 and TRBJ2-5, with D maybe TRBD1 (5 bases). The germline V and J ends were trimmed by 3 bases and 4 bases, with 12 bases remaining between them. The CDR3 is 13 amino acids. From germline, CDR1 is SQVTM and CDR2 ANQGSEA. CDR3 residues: CSVDQGERETQYF. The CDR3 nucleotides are TGCAGCGTTGATCAGGGCGAAAGAGAGACCCAGTACTTC.

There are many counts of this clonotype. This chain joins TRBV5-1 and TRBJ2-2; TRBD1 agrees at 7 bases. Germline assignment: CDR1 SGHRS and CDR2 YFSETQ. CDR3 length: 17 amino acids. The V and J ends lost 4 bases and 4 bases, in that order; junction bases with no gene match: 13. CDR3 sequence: CASSRSTQGSGTGELFF. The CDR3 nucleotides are TGCGCCAGCAGCCGGAGTACACAGGGGAGCGGCACCGGGGAGCTGTTTTTT.

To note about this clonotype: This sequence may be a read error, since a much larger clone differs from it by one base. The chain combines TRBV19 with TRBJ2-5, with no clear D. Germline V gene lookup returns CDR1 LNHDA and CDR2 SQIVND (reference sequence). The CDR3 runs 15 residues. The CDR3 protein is CASSRTDGSQETKYF. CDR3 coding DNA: TGTGCCAGTAGCCGGACGGACGGATCCCAAGAGACCAAGTACTTC.

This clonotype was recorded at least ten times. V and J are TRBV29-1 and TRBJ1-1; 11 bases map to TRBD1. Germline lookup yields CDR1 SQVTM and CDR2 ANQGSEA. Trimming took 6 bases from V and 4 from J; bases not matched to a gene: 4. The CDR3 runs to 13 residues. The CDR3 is CSVTGQGGTEAFF. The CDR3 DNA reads TGCAGCGTGACGGGACAGGGGGGCACTGAAGCTTTCTTT.

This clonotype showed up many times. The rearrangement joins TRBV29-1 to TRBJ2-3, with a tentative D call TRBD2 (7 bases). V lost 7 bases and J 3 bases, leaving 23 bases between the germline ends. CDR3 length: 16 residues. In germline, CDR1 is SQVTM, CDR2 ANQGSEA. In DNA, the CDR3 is TGCAGCGCCTCGGGGGGCTCTGCACTTACTACAGATACGCAGTATTTT. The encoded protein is CSASGGSALTTDTQYF.

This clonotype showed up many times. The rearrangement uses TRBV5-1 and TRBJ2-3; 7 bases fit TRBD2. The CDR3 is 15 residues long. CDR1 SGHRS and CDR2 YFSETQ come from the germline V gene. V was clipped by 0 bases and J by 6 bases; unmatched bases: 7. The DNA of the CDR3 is TGCGCCAGCAGCTTGGGGGGACTACCGGGGGATACGCAGTATTTT. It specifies CASSLGGLPGDTQYF.

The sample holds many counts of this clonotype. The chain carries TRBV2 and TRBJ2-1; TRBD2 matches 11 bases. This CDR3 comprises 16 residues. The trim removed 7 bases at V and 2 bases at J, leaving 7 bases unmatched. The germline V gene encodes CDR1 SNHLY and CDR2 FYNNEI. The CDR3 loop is CASKASGGNPYNEQFF. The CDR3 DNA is TGTGCCAGCAAAGCTAGCGGGGGGAACCCCTACAATGAGCAGTTCTTC.

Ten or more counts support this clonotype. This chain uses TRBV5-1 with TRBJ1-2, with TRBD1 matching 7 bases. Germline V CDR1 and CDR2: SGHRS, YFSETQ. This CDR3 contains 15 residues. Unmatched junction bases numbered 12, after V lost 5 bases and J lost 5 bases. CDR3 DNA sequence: TGCGCCAGCAGGACAGGGCCACAGGGGATATATGGCTACACCTTC. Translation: CASRTGPQGIYGYTF.

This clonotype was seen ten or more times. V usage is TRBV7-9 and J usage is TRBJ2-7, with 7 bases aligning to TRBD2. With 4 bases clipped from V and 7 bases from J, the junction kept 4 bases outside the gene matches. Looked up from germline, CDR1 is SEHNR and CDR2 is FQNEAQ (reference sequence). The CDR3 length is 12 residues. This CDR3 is CASSSQGGEQYF. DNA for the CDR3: TGTGCCAGCAGCTCCCAGGGAGGGGAGCAGTACTTC.